These 3 T cell receptor beta chains originate from one sample sequenced in a study of T cell changes during pregnancy in multiple sclerosis. Only in-frame clones appear in the TCRdb table, and some are missing; sequencing was by immunoSEQ multiplex PCR. Here the sample spans about 76,000 clones, about nine tenths being singletons. The sample here was peripheral blood, taken after pregnancy. The receptors were sampled from a female donor in good health, enrolled as a control in a pregnancy study.

This sequence joins TRBV28 and TRBJ1-5, with TRBD1 identical over 7 bases. This CDR3 has 13 residues. CDR1 and CDR2 from the germline V gene are MDHEN and SYDVKM. The CDR3 loop reads CAITKGADQPQHF. In DNA form, the CDR3 reads TGTGCTATTACGAAGGGGGCGGACCAGCCCCAGCATTTT.

This clone was picked up one time. The chain is built from TRBV19 and TRBJ2-1; D uncertain. CDR3 length: 13 amino acids. Germline V gene data show CDR1 as LNHDA and CDR2 as SQIVND (reference sequence). The V end was cut by 7 bases, the J end by 5 bases, with 12 bases between. The CDR3 DNA is TGTGCCAGTACCCCTGGGCGAGACAATGAGCAGTTCTTC. Translation: CASTPGRDNEQFF.

CDR3 DNA: TGCGCCAGCAGCCTAGCTTTTGGGCAGGGTTCCTACGAGCAGTACTTC. As protein: CASSLAFGQGSYEQYF. The rearrangement links TRBV4-1 to TRBJ2-7; tentatively, D is TRBD1 (5 bases). Germline loops: CDR1 MGHRA, CDR2 YSYEKL. This CDR3 is 16 amino acids long. V was trimmed by 4 bases and J by 1 base, leaving 17 bases between them.